The sample holds one count of the clone carrying this T cell receptor beta chain. What it binds is not known. Germline CDR1 is SGHRS and CDR2 is YFSETQ. The CDR3 contains 14 residues. V shed 4 bases and J shed 7 bases, with 18 bases lying between them. Time point denoted: blood 2 weeks post-SBRT. As to treatment: 15 Gy SBRT to primary tumor, nephrectomy 4 weeks later. After SBRT, blood was collected at 2 and 4 weeks, plus baseline. Assay used: immunoSEQ multiplex PCR; TCRdb lists only in-frame clones, some missing. This table has roughly 150,000 clones, about 87% appearing once. These data belong to a study of radiation and T cells in renal cell carcinoma. Study information: Nephrectomy followed 15 Gy stereotactic body radiation by 4 weeks. Overall study findings and caveats: Without pretreatment biopsies, baseline tumor clonotype presence was undetermined.

The rearrangement joins TRBV5-1 to TRBJ2-7; no firm D call. The TCR sequence derives from a woman in her forties or fifties with renal cell carcinoma. The material sequenced was blood, taken from a patient whose treatment included radiotherapy and nephrectomy. The CDR3 protein is CASSPPTDLGEQYF. CDR3 bases: TGCGCCAGCAGCCCCCCGACGGATTTGGGAGAGCAGTACTTC.